This T cell receptor (beta chain) comes out of a study of spatial heterogeneity in lung cancer. Study in general: Matched bulk RNA-seq provided a T cell module score, and TCR transcript counts in tumor regions correlated strongly with it.

Time point defined: sample taken at primary tumor resection. Each molecule of TCR cDNA was tagged with one unique molecular identifier. Each CDR3 protein gets one entry after TCRdb re-called the 5' RACE reads with MiXCR. The sample consists of about 8,100 distinct CDR3 sequences, more than 5% of them appearing once. Study-level results: Counts of expanded alpha and beta TCRs within tumors tracked the tumor nonsynonymous mutation count. Estimated coverage of tumor T cells was around 6.9% for alpha and about 13% for beta chains.

This clonotype was detected many times. The antigen remains undetermined. The material sequenced was lung tumor tissue, taken at surgery. This clonotype originated in a male donor with early-stage non-small cell lung cancer.

The CDR3, as DNA: TGCAGTGCTTTAACCCAGGGTAGGGTCTACAATGAGCAGTTCTTC. It codes for CSALTQGRVYNEQFF. This rearrangement joins TRBV20-1 to TRBJ2-1, with D tentatively TRBD1 (5 bases). V was shortened by 5 bases and J by 3 bases, with 17 bases between the two germline ends. Germline-derived CDR1 and CDR2 are DFQATT and SNEGSKA (reference sequence). This CDR3 comprises 15 residues.